Listed below are T cell receptor beta chains from one sample, sequenced in a study of cytomegalovirus exposure and HLA in healthy donors. Sequencing was performed with immunoSEQ multiplex PCR; in TCRdb, only in-frame clones are kept and a portion is missing. This table has more than 300,000 clones, just over 85% appearing once. The sequenced material came from PBMCs. The receptors were sampled from a young woman in good health and CMV-seronegative. Each CDR3 is given with its conserved first and last residue. Fields, in order: V gene, D gene, clone size, J gene, CDR3 protein, CDR3 DNA. D genes are given only for firm matches. Some rows mark clone size as missing; the rest say once, few, many or name a class of expanded clone.

>TRBV28|-|-|TRBJ2-1
CASHGGYEQFF
TGTGCCAGCCATGGGGGCTATGAGCAGTTCTTC
>TRBV4-1|TRBD1|once|TRBJ1-4
CASSSDRGGEKLFF
TGCGCCAGCAGCTCGGACAGGGGAGGCGAAAAACTGTTTTTT
>TRBV6-6|-|-|TRBJ2-1
CASSYPRSSYNEQFF
TGTGCCAGCAGTTACCCGAGGAGCTCCTACAATGAGCAGTTCTTC
>TRBV7-6|TRBD1|-|TRBJ1-2
CASSLARTGVDGYTF
TGTGCCAGCAGCTTAGCGCGGACAGGGGTGGATGGCTACACCTTC
>TRBV6-6|TRBD1|once|TRBJ1-2
CASRQGQGNGYTF
TGTGCCAGCAGACAAGGACAGGGGAATGGCTACACCTTC
>TRBV11-2|TRBD1|-|TRBJ1-2
CASSLDGRGTGYTF
TGTGCCAGCAGCTTAGATGGCAGGGGGACCGGCTACACCTTC
>TRBV13|-|-|TRBJ2-5
CASPPEGDPDETQYF
TGTGCCAGCCCTCCAGAGGGGGACCCTGATGAGACCCAGTACTTC
>TRBV5-6|TRBD1|-|TRBJ2-7
CASSLGRDRGSYEQYF
TGTGCCAGCAGCCTGGGGCGGGACAGGGGCTCCTACGAGCAGTACTTC
>TRBV5-1|TRBD1|-|TRBJ2-3
CASRTTGASTDTQYF
TGCGCCAGCAGAACAACAGGGGCTAGCACAGATACGCAGTATTTT
>TRBV14|-|-|TRBJ2-1
CASSHIGTTWNEQFF
TGTGCCAGCAGCCATATTGGAACTACATGGAATGAGCAGTTCTTC
>TRBV4-1|-|-|TRBJ2-1
CASSQPLKNEQFF
TGCGCCAGCAGCCAACCCTTAAAAAATGAGCAGTTCTTC
>TRBV27|-|-|TRBJ1-2
CASRSIRGYGYTF
TGTGCCAGCAGATCTATTAGGGGCTATGGCTACACCTTC
>TRBV18|TRBD1|-|TRBJ1-6
CASSGQGSPLHF
TGTGCCAGCTCAGGACAGGGATCACCCCTCCACTTT
>TRBV18|-|-|TRBJ2-5
CASSPGRQETQYF
TGTGCCAGCTCACCGGGCAGGCAAGAGACCCAGTACTTC
>TRBV9|TRBD1|-|TRBJ1-4
CASSGLGGSNEKLFF
TGTGCCAGCAGCGGATTAGGGGGCTCTAATGAAAAACTGTTTTTT
>TRBV10-3|TRBD1|-|TRBJ1-2
CAISESTGGGYYGYTF
TGTGCCATCAGTGAGTCAACAGGGGGAGGTTACTATGGCTACACCTTC
>TRBV4-1|-|-|TRBJ1-5
CASSQDEVLNQPQHF
TGCGCCAGCAGCCAAGATGAGGTCCTCAATCAGCCCCAGCATTTT
>TRBV2|-|-|TRBJ1-1
CASSGQMNTEAFF
TGTGCCAGCAGCGGACAAATGAACACTGAAGCTTTCTTT
>TRBV7-6|TRBD2|-|TRBJ2-1
CASSSPHPGLAEDEQFF
TGTGCCAGCAGCTCCCCCCATCCGGGACTAGCGGAGGACGAGCAGTTCTTC
>TRBV12-2|-|-|TRBJ2-7
CASRPRPSPGSHRTYEQYF
TGTGCAAGTCGCCCCCGTCCCTCGCCGGGATCTCATCGGACCTACGAGCAGTACTTC
>TRBV19|-|-|TRBJ2-3
CASSNRGRYADTQYF
TGTGCCAGTAGTAACCGGGGTCGGTACGCAGATACGCAGTATTTT
>TRBV7-2|-|-|TRBJ2-7
CASSPSTDYEQYF
TGTGCCAGCAGCCCATCGACTGACTACGAGCAGTACTTC
>TRBV18|-|-|TRBJ1-5
CASSQGHNQPQHF
TGTGCCAGCTCACAGGGACACAATCAGCCCCAGCATTTT
>TRBV10-3|TRBD1|-|TRBJ2-7
CAISDGGQGIHEQYF
TGTGCCATCAGTGACGGGGGACAGGGAATTCACGAGCAGTACTTC
>TRBV13|-|-|TRBJ2-2
CASSPGRPAGVTGELFF
TGTGCCAGCAGCCCAGGACGGCCGGCCGGGGTTACCGGGGAGCTGTTTTTT
>TRBV4-1|-|few|TRBJ2-7
CASSQGGSYEQYF
TGCGCCAGCAGCCAAGGAGGATCCTACGAGCAGTACTTC
>TRBV28|TRBD2|-|TRBJ2-3
CASSTSGGPRTQYF
TGTGCCAGCAGTACTAGCGGGGGGCCTCGCACGCAGTATTTT
>TRBV19|-|few|TRBJ2-2
CASSIQGTGELFF
TGTGCCAGTAGTATCCAGGGGACCGGGGAGCTGTTTTTT
>TRBV20-1|-|-|TRBJ2-3
CSANRRDTQYF
TGCAGTGCTAACAGGAGAGATACGCAGTATTTT
>TRBV6-6|-|-|TRBJ1-2
CASSYATGLGGYTF
TGTGCCAGCAGTTACGCGACAGGCCTGGGGGGCTACACCTTC
>TRBV27|TRBD1|-|TRBJ2-1
CASSFVGTDNEQFF
TGTGCCAGCAGTTTCGTAGGGACAGACAATGAGCAGTTCTTC
>TRBV18|-|-|TRBJ1-2
CASSPTTENYGYTF
TGTGCCAGCTCACCCACTACCGAAAACTATGGCTACACCTTC
>TRBV29-1|-|-|TRBJ2-7
CSVRKGLNSYEQYF
TGCAGCGTCCGTAAGGGGCTGAACTCCTACGAGCAGTACTTC
>TRBV30|TRBD1|-|TRBJ1-5
CAWSIGQGGQPQHF
TGTGCCTGGAGTATCGGACAGGGAGGGCAGCCCCAGCATTTT
>TRBV7-2|TRBD1|-|TRBJ1-1
CASRNTGGTEAFF
TGTGCCAGCAGAAACACAGGGGGCACTGAAGCTTTCTTT
>TRBV7-9|-|-|TRBJ1-1
CASSLVSAHPEAFF
TGTGCCAGCAGCTTAGTCAGCGCCCATCCGGAAGCTTTCTTT
>TRBV5-1|TRBD2|-|TRBJ2-2
CASSAGTSGTNTGELFF
TGCGCCAGCAGCGCCGGGACTAGCGGCACAAACACCGGGGAGCTGTTTTTT
>TRBV2|-|-|TRBJ2-6
CASSEGGSGANVLTF
TGTGCCAGCAGTGAAGGAGGCTCTGGGGCCAACGTCCTGACTTTC
>TRBV27|-|-|TRBJ1-1
CASSPPGMNTEAFF
TGTGCCAGCAGCCCCCCGGGGATGAACACTGAAGCTTTCTTT
>TRBV9|-|-|TRBJ1-3
CASSVYGESGNTIYF
TGTGCCAGCAGCGTTTACGGTGAATCTGGAAACACCATATATTTT
>TRBV4-1|TRBD2|-|TRBJ2-5
CASSSRLAGWGETQYF
TGCGCCAGCAGCTCGCGACTAGCGGGGTGGGGAGAGACCCAGTACTTC